The 14 T cell receptor beta chains below were found in one sample sequenced in a study of blood T cell repertoires in COVID-19. Libraries were prepared by immunoSEQ multiplex PCR; TCRdb keeps only in-frame clonotypes and omits some of them. There are about 370,000 clones in the sample; 89% occur only once, and 1.7% lies in the top ten. Input material: PBMCs or T cells enriched from blood (not recorded which). The receptor source for this set is a woman under 40 who had recovered from COVID-19.

The chain uses TRBV27 and TRBJ2-3, with 7 bases matching TRBD1. Germline loops: CDR1 MNHEY, CDR2 SMNVEV (reference sequence). The CDR3 covers 16 residues. V shed 6 bases, J shed 4 bases, and the junction held 13 bases outside the gene matches. CDR3 sequence reads: CASSQKTGIFSDTQYF. DNA of the CDR3: TGTGCCAGCAGCCAAAAGACAGGGATTTTCTCAGATACGCAGTATTTT.

This sequence joins TRBV7-6 and TRBJ1-2, with no clear D. Trimming stripped 8 bases from V and 5 bases from J, with 12 bases between. This CDR3 spans 12 amino acids. CDR1 SGHVS and CDR2 FNYEAQ come from the germline V gene. The CDR3 reads CASGEFSYGYTF. The CDR3 coding sequence is TGTGCCAGCGGGGAGTTCTCGTATGGCTACACCTTC.

This chain joins TRBV27 and TRBJ1-6; 8 nucleotides match TRBD1. This CDR3 spans 17 amino acids. Germline CDR1 MNHEY, CDR2 SMNVEV (reference sequence). V shed 8 bases, J shed 0 bases, and the junction held 9 bases outside the gene matches. CDR3 nucleotides: TGTGCCAGCCCGACAGGGGTTAATAGCTCCTATAATTCACCCCTCCACTTT. This translates into CASPTGVNSSYNSPLHF.

The chain uses TRBV10-3 and TRBJ1-6, with 7 bases matching TRBD1. The CDR3 covers 16 residues. The V and J ends lost 0 bases and 8 bases, in that order; junction bases with no gene match: 7. Germline V gene sequence: CDR1 ENHRY, CDR2 SYGVKD. The CDR3 sequence is CAISESRGGADSPLHF. The DNA for the CDR3 is TGTGCCATCAGTGAGTCGAGAGGGGGCGCGGATTCACCCCTCCACTTT.

The chain is built from TRBV11-3 and TRBJ2-1; weak D call: TRBD1 (6 bases). The V gene's germline CDR1 is SGHNT and CDR2 YENEEA. This CDR3 has 17 amino acids. Trimming stripped 1 base from V and 7 bases from J, with 20 bases between. The DNA for the CDR3 is TGTGCCAGCAGCTTAGCCACACGGACAGCTCACTGGAATGAGCAGTTCTTC. This encodes CASSLATRTAHWNEQFF.

The chain uses TRBV7-9 and TRBJ1-3; possible D gene TRBD1, 5 bases. Germline V gene sequence: CDR1 SEHNR, CDR2 FQNEAQ (reference sequence). V lost 2 bases and J 0 bases, leaving 11 bases between the germline ends. This CDR3 contains 16 residues. CDR3 sequence (DNA): TGTGCCAGCAGCTTATTTCGGGGGGGCTCTGGAAACACCATATATTTT. Its translation is CASSLFRGGSGNTIYF.

The rearrangement uses TRBV24-1 and TRBJ1-1; the D gene is possibly TRBD1 (6 bases). This CDR3 is built from 13 residues. Looked up from germline, CDR1 is KGHDR and CDR2 is SFDVKD. The V and J ends lost 10 bases and 7 bases respectively, with 18 bases between them. CDR3 region: CATKTGFYYEAFF. The CDR3, as DNA: TGTGCCACTAAGACAGGATTTTATTATGAAGCTTTCTTT.

The chain joins TRBV9 to TRBJ1-1, with D perhaps matching TRBD1 (5 bases). Germline V gene data show CDR1 as SGDLS and CDR2 as YYNGEE. V lost 0 bases to trimming and J lost 1 base, with 10 bases between them. The CDR3 spans 15 residues. The chain's CDR3 is CASSVGRGRNTEAFF. The CDR3 nucleotides are TGTGCCAGCAGCGTAGGCCGGGGGAGGAACACTGAAGCTTTCTTT.

The chain joins TRBV3-1 (or the pseudogene TRBV3-2) to TRBJ1-1; 7 positions agree with TRBD1. The CDR3 is made up of 11 amino acids. The J segment lost 8 bases and the V segment lost 4 bases, leaving 1 base of the junction unmatched. Germline V CDR1 and CDR2: LGHDT, YNNKEL (reference sequence). CDR3 coding DNA: TGTGCCAGCAGCCTGGACAGGGAAGCTTTCTTT. Protein product: CASSLDREAFF.

The rearrangement joins TRBV5-4 to TRBJ2-1, with TRBD1 identical over 7 bases. J lost 4 bases, V lost 4 bases, and 8 bases had no gene match. The germline V gene has CDR1 SGHNT and CDR2 YYREEE (reference sequence). The CDR3 covers 15 residues. The CDR3 DNA reads TGTGCCAGCAGCCCCGACAGGGTAAGGTACAATGAGCAGTTCTTC. It specifies CASSPDRVRYNEQFF.

V and J are TRBV7-9 and TRBJ2-7; TRBD2 is a possible D gene (6 bases). The CDR3 is 13 amino acids. Trimming removed 2 bases at V and 5 bases at J, with 10 bases between. Germline V CDR1 and CDR2: SEHNR, FQNEAQ (reference sequence). CDR3 residues: CASSLSGVDEQYF. The CDR3 nucleotides read TGTGCCAGCAGCTTATCGGGGGTTGACGAGCAGTACTTC.

The chain joins TRBV27 to TRBJ1-5, with a possible D match to TRBD1 (5 bases). CDR1 is MNHEY, CDR2 SMNVEV, per germline (reference sequence). Trimming pared 6 bases from V and 7 bases from J, leaving 19 bases between. This CDR3 has 15 residues. CDR3 amino acids: CASSQFGVQGQPQHF. The DNA of the CDR3 is TGTGCCAGCAGCCAATTTGGCGTCCAGGGCCAGCCCCAGCATTTT.

This sequence joins TRBV7-6 and TRBJ2-7; 7 bases are a match to TRBD2. Germline V gene sequence: CDR1 SGHVS, CDR2 FNYEAQ. The length of the CDR3 is 16 residues. The V gene end was trimmed by 5 bases and the J gene end by 2 bases; junction bases not matched to a gene: 12. The CDR3 bases are TGTGCCAGCAGCCCCACGGGGCGGGAGACTACCTACGAGCAGTACTTC. This encodes CASSPTGRETTYEQYF.

DNA of the CDR3: TGTGCCAGCAGCCGAGGGGGAGAAGGAAACACCATATATTTT. Its translation is CASSRGGEGNTIYF. This chain links TRBV6-2 or TRBV6-3 with TRBJ1-3; D perhaps matches TRBD1 (6 bases). This CDR3 is 14 amino acids long. V was shortened by 6 bases and J by 4 bases, with 13 bases between the two germline ends. Germline values: CDR1 MNHEY, CDR2 SVGEGT.